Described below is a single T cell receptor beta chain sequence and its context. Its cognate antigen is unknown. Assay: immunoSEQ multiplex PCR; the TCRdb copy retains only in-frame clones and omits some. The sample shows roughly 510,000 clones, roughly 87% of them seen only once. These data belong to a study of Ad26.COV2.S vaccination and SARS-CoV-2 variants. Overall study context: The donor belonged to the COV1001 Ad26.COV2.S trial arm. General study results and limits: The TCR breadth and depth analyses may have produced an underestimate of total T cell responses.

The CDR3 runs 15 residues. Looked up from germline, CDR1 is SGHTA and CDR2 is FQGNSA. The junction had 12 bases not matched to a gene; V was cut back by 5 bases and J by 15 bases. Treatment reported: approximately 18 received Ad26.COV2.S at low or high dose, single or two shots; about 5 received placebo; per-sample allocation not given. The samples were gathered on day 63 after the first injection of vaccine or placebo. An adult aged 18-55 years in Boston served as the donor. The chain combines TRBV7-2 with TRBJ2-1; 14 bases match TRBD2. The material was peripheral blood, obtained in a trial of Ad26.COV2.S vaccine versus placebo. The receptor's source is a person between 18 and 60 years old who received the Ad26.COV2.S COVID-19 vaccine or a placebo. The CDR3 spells CASSPYTGTSGSLFF. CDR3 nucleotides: TGTGCCAGCAGCCCGTACACCGGGACTAGCGGGAGTCTGTTCTTC.